Described below is a single TCR beta chain sequence and its context. Its antigen remains undetermined. The sample holds no much larger clone one base away, and base qualities are not on file. This record comes from a study of Ad26.COV2.S vaccination and SARS-CoV-2 variants (dated by TCRdb to about 2021). For the wider study: Donors in the vaccine arm were drawn from COV1001, a phase I-IIa trial of Ad26.COV2.S in healthy adults that was multicentre, randomized, double-blind and placebo-controlled. A total of approximately 30 samples were included in the TCR-sequenced set, comprising around 19 Ad26.COV2.S vaccine recipients, 5 placebo recipients and 8 SARS-CoV-2 convalescent individuals. Ad26.COV2.S was administered intramuscularly at 5 x 10^10 or 1 x 10^11 viral particles, either as a single shot or as two shots given 56 days apart. Participants in the trial were split at random into five groups of five each, receiving low-dose or high-dose Ad26.COV2.S once or twice, or else placebo on both occasions. Investigators did not know the trial group allocation while performing experiments and assessing outcomes. Sequencing of the TCRbeta repertoire served to evaluate the specificity and breadth of SARS-CoV-2-reactive T cell receptors following Ad26.COV2.S vaccination.

What the study reported, not specific to this receptor: Ad26.COV2.S recipients had higher spike-specific TCR breadth than placebo recipients (P = 0.0014). Comparing responses between vaccine doses or regimens was not something the study was powered to do. Comparable non-spike TCR breadth was observed between vaccine and placebo recipients, consistent with only spike being contained in the vaccine. The authors noted that the TCR breadth and depth analyses may have underestimated total T cell responses. After vaccination, spike-specific CD8+ and CD4+ T cell responses were reported to show substantial breadth.

V is pruned by 6 bases and J by 6 bases, leaving 11 bases of the junction without a gene match. Including the terminal cysteine and phenylalanine, the CDR3 comprises 15 residues. This entry keeps only the CDR3 DNA: 45 bases, framed from base 1. Sequences MNHNY (CDR1) and SVGAGI (CDR2) are obtained from the germline V gene (reference sequence). The treatment or condition label, read with the paper, signifies: around 19 received Ad26.COV2.S at low or high dose, single or two shots; about 5 received placebo; per-sample allocation not given. For vaccine and placebo recipients, the sequenced repertoires came from samples collected on day 63 after the first injection. Cohort 1b enrolled some 25 adults aged 18-55 years at a single site in Boston, USA, between 29 July and 7 August 2020. As a vaccine, Ad26.COV2.S was a replication-incompetent adenovirus type 26 vector that expressed a prefusion-stabilized SARS-CoV-2 spike protein derived from the original Wuhan strain.

TCRbeta CDR3 regions were sequenced with the immunoSEQ Assay. After extraction, genomic DNA underwent amplification by bias-controlled multiplex PCR, followed by high-throughput sequencing. The study's processing was this. To quantify the absolute abundance of each unique TCRbeta CDR3 region, sequences were collapsed and filtered. T cell fraction was estimated by normalizing TCRbeta template counts to usable DNA, with usable DNA measured through amplification of reference genes found in all nucleated cells. Repertoire TCRs were annotated as SARS-CoV-2-specific when V gene, CDR3 amino acid sequence and J gene were exactly matched to a known reactive TCR set. The reference SARS-CoV-2 TCR set was derived from MIRA and filtered for enrichment in COVID-19-positive ImmuneCODE repertoires, a step that removed public or cross-reactive TCRs. Based on the MIRA antigens, annotated TCRs were further analysed at the level of specific ORF or position within ORF. Breadth was defined as annotated unique rearrangements over total unique productive rearrangements; depth was the summed frequency of those rearrangements. TCR breadth was compared between groups using two-sided Wilcoxon rank-sum tests. The source is immuneACCESS, and TCRdb retained only in-frame sequences with V and J called. Part of the clones is not carried over; for the studies checked, unresolved V genes explain less than half of this, and the remainder is unexplained. The D gene and trimming were derived from the DNA, and the V and J assignments and clone size from that table. This sample gives around 450,000 clones in total; 70% to 90% of them show up just once. The ten largest clones represent around 3.6% of the sample.

The rearrangement joined TRBV6-6 to TRBJ2-3, and 8 junctional nucleotides match TRBD1. The starting material was peripheral blood, obtained in a trial of Ad26.COV2.S vaccine versus placebo. This clonotype was sampled from a person between 18 and 60 years old who received the Ad26.COV2.S COVID-19 vaccine or a placebo. The DNA sequence is TGTGCCAGCAGGCGGACAGGGTTAATGTACGATACGCAGTATTTT. This is translated as CASRRTGLMYDTQYF.